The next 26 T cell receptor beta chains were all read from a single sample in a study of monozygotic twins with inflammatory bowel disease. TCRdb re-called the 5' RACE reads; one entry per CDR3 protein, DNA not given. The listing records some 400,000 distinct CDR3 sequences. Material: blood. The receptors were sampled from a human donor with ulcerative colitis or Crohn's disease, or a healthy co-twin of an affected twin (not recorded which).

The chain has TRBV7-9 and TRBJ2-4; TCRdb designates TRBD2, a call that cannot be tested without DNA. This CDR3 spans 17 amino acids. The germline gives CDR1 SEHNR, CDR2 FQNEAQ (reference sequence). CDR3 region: CASSLAGRELAKNIQYF.

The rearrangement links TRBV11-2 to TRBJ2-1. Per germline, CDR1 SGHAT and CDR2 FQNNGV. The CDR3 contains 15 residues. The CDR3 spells CASSLGGSPNYEQFF.

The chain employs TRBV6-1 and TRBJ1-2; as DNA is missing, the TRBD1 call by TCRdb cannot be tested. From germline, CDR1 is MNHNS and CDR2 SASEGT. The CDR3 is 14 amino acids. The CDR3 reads CASSEALWGGGYTF.

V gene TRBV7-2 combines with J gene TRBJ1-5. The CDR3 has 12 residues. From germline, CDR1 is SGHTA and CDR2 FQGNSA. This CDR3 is CASSLPYQPQHF.

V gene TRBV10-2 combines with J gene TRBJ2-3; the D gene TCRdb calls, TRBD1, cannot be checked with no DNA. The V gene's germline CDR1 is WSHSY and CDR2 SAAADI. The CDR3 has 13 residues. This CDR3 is CASVPQPPDTQYF.

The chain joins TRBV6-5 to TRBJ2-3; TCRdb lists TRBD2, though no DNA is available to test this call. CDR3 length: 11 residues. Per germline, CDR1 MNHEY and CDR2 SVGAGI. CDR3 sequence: CATSRERSQYF.

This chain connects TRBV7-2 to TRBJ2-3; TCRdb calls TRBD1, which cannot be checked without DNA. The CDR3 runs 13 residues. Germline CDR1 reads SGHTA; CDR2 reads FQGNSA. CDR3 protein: CASSSRPADTQYF. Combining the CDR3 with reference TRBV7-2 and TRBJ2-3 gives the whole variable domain GAGVSQSPSNKVTEKGKDVELRCDPISGHTALYWYRQSLGQGLEFLIYFQGNSAPDKSGLPSDRFSAERTGGSVSTLTIQRTQQEDSAVYLCASSSRPADTQYFGPGTRLTVL.

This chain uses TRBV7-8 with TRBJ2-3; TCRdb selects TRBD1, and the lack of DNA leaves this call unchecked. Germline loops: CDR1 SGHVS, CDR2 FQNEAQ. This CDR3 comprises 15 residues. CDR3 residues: CASSPSDRSTDTQYF.

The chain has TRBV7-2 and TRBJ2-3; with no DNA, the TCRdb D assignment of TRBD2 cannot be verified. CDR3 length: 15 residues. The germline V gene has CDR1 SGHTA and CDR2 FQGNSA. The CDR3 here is CASVLAGISTDTQYF.

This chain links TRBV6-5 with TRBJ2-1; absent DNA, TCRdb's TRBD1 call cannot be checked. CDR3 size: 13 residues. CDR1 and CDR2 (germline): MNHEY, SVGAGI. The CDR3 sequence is CASRTGENNEQFF.

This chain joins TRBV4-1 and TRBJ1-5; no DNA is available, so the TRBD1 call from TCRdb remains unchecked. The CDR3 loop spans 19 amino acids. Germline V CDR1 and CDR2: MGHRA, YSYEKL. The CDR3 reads CASSRKPLNTGEGNQPQHF.

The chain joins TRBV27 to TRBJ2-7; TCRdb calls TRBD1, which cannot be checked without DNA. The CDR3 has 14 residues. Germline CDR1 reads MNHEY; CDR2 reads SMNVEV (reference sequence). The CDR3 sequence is CASRTGTGGYEQYF.

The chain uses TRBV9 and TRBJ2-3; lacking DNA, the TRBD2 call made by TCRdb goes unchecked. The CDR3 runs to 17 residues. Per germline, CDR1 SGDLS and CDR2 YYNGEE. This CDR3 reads CASSVELGLAGADTQYF.

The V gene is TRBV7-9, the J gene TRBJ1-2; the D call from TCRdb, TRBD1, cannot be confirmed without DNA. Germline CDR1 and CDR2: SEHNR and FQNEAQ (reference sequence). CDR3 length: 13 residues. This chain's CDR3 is CASSWGDRSSYTF.

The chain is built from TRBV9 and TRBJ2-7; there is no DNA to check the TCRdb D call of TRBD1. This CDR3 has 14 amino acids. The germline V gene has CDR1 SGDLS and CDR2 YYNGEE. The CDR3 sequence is CASSAHAGLYEQYF. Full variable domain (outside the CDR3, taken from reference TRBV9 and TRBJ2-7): DSGVTQTPKHLITATGQRVTLRCSPRSGDLSVYWYQQSLDQGLQFLIQYYNGEERAKGNILERFSAQQFPDLHSELNLSSLELGDSALYFCASSAHAGLYEQYFGPGTRLTVT.

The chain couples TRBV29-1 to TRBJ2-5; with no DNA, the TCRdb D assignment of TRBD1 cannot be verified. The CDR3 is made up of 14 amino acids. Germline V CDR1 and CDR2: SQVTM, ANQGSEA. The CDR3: CSVDPDRGEETQYF.

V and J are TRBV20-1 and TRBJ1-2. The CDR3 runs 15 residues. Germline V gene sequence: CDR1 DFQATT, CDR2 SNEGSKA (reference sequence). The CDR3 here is CSARDSLVANYGYTF.

The CDR3 sequence is CASSLARGEWYMNTEAFF. The rearrangement uses TRBV11-1 and TRBJ1-1; TCRdb selects TRBD1, and the lack of DNA leaves this call unchecked. Germline CDR1 reads SGHAT; CDR2 reads FQDESV (reference sequence). The CDR3 is 18 amino acids.

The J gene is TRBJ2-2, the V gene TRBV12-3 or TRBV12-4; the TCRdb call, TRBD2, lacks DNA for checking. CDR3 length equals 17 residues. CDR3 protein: CASSLSSGGINTGELFF.

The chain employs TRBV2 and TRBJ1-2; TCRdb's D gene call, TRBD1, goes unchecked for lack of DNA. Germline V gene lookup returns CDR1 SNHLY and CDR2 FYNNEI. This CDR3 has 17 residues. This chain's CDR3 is CASSEVRQGAADYGYTF.

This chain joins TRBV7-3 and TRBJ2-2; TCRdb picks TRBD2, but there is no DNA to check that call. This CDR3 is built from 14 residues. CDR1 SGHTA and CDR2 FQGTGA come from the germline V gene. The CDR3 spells CASSGGGATGELFF. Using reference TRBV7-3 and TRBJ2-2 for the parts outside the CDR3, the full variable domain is GAGVSQTPSNKVTEKGKYVELRCDPISGHTALYWYRQSLGQGPEFLIYFQGTGAADDSGLPNDRFFAVRPEGSVSTLKIQRTERGDSAVYLCASSGGGATGELFFGEGSRLTVL.

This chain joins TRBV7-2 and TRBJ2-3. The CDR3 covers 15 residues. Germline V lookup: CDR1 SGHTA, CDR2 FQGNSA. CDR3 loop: CASSYLNRLVDTQYF.

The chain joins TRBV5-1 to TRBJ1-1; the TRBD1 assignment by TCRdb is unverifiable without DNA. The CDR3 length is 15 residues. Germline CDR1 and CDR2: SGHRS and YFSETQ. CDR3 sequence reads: CASSLGGRGGTEAFF.

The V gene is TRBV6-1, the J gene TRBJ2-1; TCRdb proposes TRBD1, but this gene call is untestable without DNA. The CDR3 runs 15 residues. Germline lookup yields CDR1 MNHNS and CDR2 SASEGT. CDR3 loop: CASSEDLTGSREQFF.

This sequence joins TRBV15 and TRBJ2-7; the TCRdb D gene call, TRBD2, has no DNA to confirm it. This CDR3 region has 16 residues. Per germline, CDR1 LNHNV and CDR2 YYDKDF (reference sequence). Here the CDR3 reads CATSRAPREISNEQYF.

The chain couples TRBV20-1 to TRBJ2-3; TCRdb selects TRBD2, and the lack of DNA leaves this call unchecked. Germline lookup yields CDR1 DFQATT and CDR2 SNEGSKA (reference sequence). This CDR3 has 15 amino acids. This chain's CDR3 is CSASTSGGPTDTQYF.